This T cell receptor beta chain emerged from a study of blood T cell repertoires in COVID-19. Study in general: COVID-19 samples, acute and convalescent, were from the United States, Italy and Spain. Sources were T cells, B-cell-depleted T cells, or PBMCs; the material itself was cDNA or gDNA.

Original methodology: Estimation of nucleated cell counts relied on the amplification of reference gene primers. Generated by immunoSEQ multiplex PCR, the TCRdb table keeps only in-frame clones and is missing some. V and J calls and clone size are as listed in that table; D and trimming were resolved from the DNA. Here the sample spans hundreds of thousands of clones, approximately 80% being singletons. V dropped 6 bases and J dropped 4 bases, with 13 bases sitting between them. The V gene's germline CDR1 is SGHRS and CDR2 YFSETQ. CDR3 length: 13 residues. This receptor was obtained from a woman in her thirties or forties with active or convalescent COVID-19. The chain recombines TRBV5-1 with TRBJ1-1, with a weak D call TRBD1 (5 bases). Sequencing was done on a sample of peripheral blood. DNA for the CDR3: TGCGCCAGCAATACGGTCGGGGGCACTGAAGCTTTCTTT. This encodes CASNTVGGTEAFF.